These 23 T cell receptor beta chains share one sample of origin, sequenced in a study of beta chain features in type 1 diabetes. Reverse transcribing all isolated RNA meant expressed TCRB transcripts were sequenced. Method: immunoSEQ multiplex PCR; TCRdb's copy keeps in-frame clones and lacks some. The data hold some 240,000 clones, with 16% observed a single time. Points from the study as a whole: For Type 1 diabetes patients, all four CD4+ subsets carried TCRB CDR3s that were moderately but significantly shorter.

These receptors' antigens are unknown. Sequencing was done on a sample of naive CD4+ T cells from blood. These receptors all stem from a man younger than 40 with type 1 diabetes.

The V and J genes are TRBV19 and TRBJ2-1, with TRBD1 identical over 10 bases. Germline V gene data show CDR1 as LNHDA and CDR2 as SQIVND (reference sequence). The length of the CDR3 is 14 residues. The ends lost 7 bases at V and 7 bases at J; junction bases unmatched: 7. The CDR3 nucleotides are TGTGCCAGTAAACATGACAGGGGGCGGAATGAGCAGTTCTTC. This codes for CASKHDRGRNEQFF.

The CDR3 DNA reads as TGTGCCAGCAGTCCGACAGGGTCTACGAGGACGTACTTC. It codes for CASSPTGSTRTYF. This chain joins TRBV27 and TRBJ2-7; 7 bases match TRBD1. Germline CDR1 reads MNHEY; CDR2 reads SMNVEV (reference sequence). The V segment lost 5 bases and the J segment 12 bases; nucleotides outside the gene matches: 13. The CDR3 loop spans 13 amino acids.

V is TRBV30 and J is TRBJ2-1; 9 bases are shared with TRBD2. The CDR3 sequence is 13 residues long. Germline-derived CDR1 and CDR2 are GTSNPN and SVGIG (reference sequence). The V gene end was trimmed by 2 bases and the J gene end by 9 bases; junction bases not matched to a gene: 5. DNA of the CDR3: TGTGCCTGGAGTAGCCTAGCGGGAAGTGAGCAGTTCTTC. Protein: CAWSSLAGSEQFF.

This chain uses TRBV28 with TRBJ2-7; D is perhaps TRBD1 (5 bases). The germline V gene has CDR1 MDHEN and CDR2 SYDVKM. V was pared by 5 bases and J by 3 bases, with 11 bases between. This CDR3 comprises 13 residues. The CDR3 loop is CASSGAPGYEQYF. The CDR3 nucleotides are TGTGCCAGCAGTGGGGCCCCCGGCTACGAGCAGTACTTC.

The rearrangement links TRBV10-3 to TRBJ1-4; D is unresolved. The CDR3 length is 10 residues. V was shortened by 9 bases and J by 8 bases, with 7 bases between the two germline ends. Germline CDR1 and CDR2: ENHRY and SYGVKD. CDR3 DNA sequence: TGTGCCATGGGTTGGGAAAAACTGTTTTTT. Translated, it gives CAMGWEKLFF.

The rearrangement uses TRBV7-9 and TRBJ2-5; 8 bases line up with TRBD2. Germline CDR1 SEHNR, CDR2 FQNEAQ (reference sequence). V lost 1 base to trimming and J lost 5 bases; unmatched junction nucleotides: 3. The CDR3 totals 14 residues. CDR3 loop: CASSLEAGAETQYF. CDR3 bases: TGTGCCAGCAGCTTAGAAGCGGGAGCCGAGACCCAGTACTTC.

This clone has just a few counts. The chain links TRBV28 to TRBJ2-1, with D perhaps matching TRBD2 (5 bases). Trimming left V 1 base short and J 1 base short, with 11 bases between. This CDR3 spans 16 amino acids. CDR1 and CDR2 (germline): MDHEN, SYDVKM. DNA of the CDR3: TGTGCCAGCAGTTTATTAGCCTCGGGATCCTACAATGAGCAGTTCTTC. Translating it yields CASSLLASGSYNEQFF.

This clone was seen a few times. The chain carries TRBV29-1 and TRBJ1-5; D is uncertain. The CDR3 length is 13 residues. Germline loops: CDR1 SQVTM, CDR2 ANQGSEA. The V gene lost 4 bases and the J gene lost 4 bases, with 11 bases spanning the gap. The CDR3, as DNA: TGCAGCGTTGCTTCGTGGGTGAATCAGCCCCAGCATTTT. The encoded protein is CSVASWVNQPQHF.

V gene TRBV18 combines with J gene TRBJ2-7; 8 nucleotides align to TRBD2. The J segment lost 5 bases and the V segment lost 5 bases, leaving 11 bases of the junction unmatched. The germline V gene has CDR1 KGHSH and CDR2 LQKENI. The CDR3 has 15 residues. CDR3 residues: CASSGYRGTRDEQYF. CDR3 bases: TGTGCCAGCTCAGGATACCGGGGGACTAGAGACGAGCAGTACTTC.

This clone came up a few times. In the same sample, other DNA sequences code for this CDR3. This sequence joins TRBV29-1 and TRBJ2-5, with D possibly matching TRBD2 (5 bases). The CDR3 has 12 residues. V lost 3 bases to trimming and J lost 2 bases, with 7 bases between them. Germline V gene lookup returns CDR1 SQVTM and CDR2 ANQGSEA. In DNA, the CDR3 is TGCAGCGTTGACGAGGGTCAAGAGACCCAGTACTTC. Translating gives CSVDEGQETQYF.

The table lists this clone with a few counts. The rearrangement uses TRBV29-1 and TRBJ2-7; the D gene is possibly TRBD1 (5 bases). V was cut by 6 bases and J by 3 bases, with 18 bases left in between. The CDR3 consists of 14 residues. Germline V lookup: CDR1 SQVTM, CDR2 ANQGSEA. The chain's CDR3 is CSVLAPTGFYEQYF. In nucleotides, the CDR3 is TGCAGCGTCCTTGCCCCTACAGGTTTCTACGAGCAGTACTTC.

The V gene is TRBV27, the J gene TRBJ2-1, with D uncertain. Germline V gene lookup returns CDR1 MNHEY and CDR2 SMNVEV (reference sequence). The CDR3 covers 16 residues. The V and J ends lost 5 bases and 0 bases respectively, with 14 bases between them. The CDR3, as DNA: TGTGCCAGCAGTCCTTTGTCCTTGAGCTCCTACAATGAGCAGTTCTTC. This encodes CASSPLSLSSYNEQFF.

This clone was counted a few times. The chain is built from TRBV23-1 and TRBJ1-5, with 8 bases aligning to TRBD1. TRBV23-1 carries the ORF label, with uncertain function. V shed 2 bases, J shed 9 bases, and the junction held 6 bases outside the gene matches. This CDR3 has 14 residues. The CDR3 DNA reads TGCGCCAGCAGTCAACGGGACAGGCATCGGCCCCAGCATTTT. Residues: CASSQRDRHRPQHF.

V gene TRBV4-1 combines with J gene TRBJ1-5, with no clear D. V gave up 0 bases and J gave up 7 bases, with 7 bases separating them. The V gene's germline CDR1 is MGHRA and CDR2 YSYEKL. This CDR3 spans 13 amino acids. CDR3 bases: TGCGCCAGCAGCCAAGAGGGTTTGCAGCCCCAGCATTTT. It specifies CASSQEGLQPQHF.

This clone appeared a few times. This chain connects TRBV7-2 to TRBJ2-3, with 7 positions matching TRBD2. Losses at the gene ends were 3 bases for V and 3 bases for J; bases not matched to a gene: 9. CDR3 length: 16 residues. Looked up from germline, CDR1 is SGHTA and CDR2 is FQGNSA. The CDR3 sequence: CASSFVRGSGTDTQYF. The CDR3 bases are TGTGCCAGCAGCTTTGTGCGCGGGAGCGGGACAGATACGCAGTATTTT.

This clone appeared a few times. This chain connects TRBV14 to TRBJ2-1; D perhaps matches TRBD1 (5 bases). V lost 4 bases, J lost 3 bases, and 7 bases lay in between. Germline V lookup: CDR1 SGHDN, CDR2 FVKESK. CDR3 size: 13 residues. The CDR3 nucleotides are TGTGCCAGCAGCCGGGGCGTCTACAATGAGCAGTTCTTC. This gives the protein CASSRGVYNEQFF.

V and J are TRBV7-2 and TRBJ1-4; D ambiguous. Germline loops: CDR1 SGHTA, CDR2 FQGNSA. The germline V and J ends were trimmed by 2 bases and 5 bases, with 12 bases remaining between them. The CDR3 is made up of 15 amino acids. The CDR3 reads CASSLRGQKNEKLFF. Written as DNA, the CDR3 is TGTGCCAGCAGCTTAAGAGGGCAGAAGAATGAAAAACTGTTTTTT.

This clone was picked up a small number of times. The chain recombines TRBV29-1 with TRBJ1-1; TRBD1 matches 7 bases. This CDR3 contains 13 residues. The V gene end was trimmed by 4 bases and the J gene end by 0 bases; junction bases not matched to a gene: 2. CDR1 and CDR2 (germline): SQVTM, ANQGSEA. CDR3: CSVAGQLNTEAFF. CDR3 coding DNA: TGCAGCGTTGCGGGACAGCTGAACACTGAAGCTTTCTTT.

The genes are TRBV4-1 and TRBJ2-5; D is undetermined. The CDR3 covers 12 residues. Trimming removed 0 bases from V and 7 bases from J, with 6 bases in between. The V gene's germline CDR1 is MGHRA and CDR2 YSYEKL. As DNA, the CDR3 is TGCGCCAGCAGCCAAGACGAGAGGACCCAGTACTTC. Amino acids: CASSQDERTQYF.

This clone was found a few times. This chain connects TRBV6-5 to TRBJ2-7; a weak D match, TRBD1 (7 bases). V was clipped by 6 bases and J by 7 bases, with 16 bases between them. This CDR3 has 13 residues. Germline V CDR1 and CDR2: MNHEY, SVGAGI. CDR3 sequence (DNA): TGTGCCAGCAGCGCGACAGGGAGGTCGGAGCAGTACTTC. It specifies CASSATGRSEQYF.

V is TRBV29-1 and J is TRBJ1-2; no firm D call. Trimming took 7 bases from V and 2 from J, leaving 11 bases between them. The length of the CDR3 is 12 residues. Germline CDR1 SQVTM, CDR2 ANQGSEA. The chain's CDR3 is CSGYLGNYGYTF. CDR3 bases: TGCAGCGGCTATCTGGGGAACTATGGCTACACCTTC.

V gene TRBV29-1 combines with J gene TRBJ2-3; 8 bases map to TRBD1. The CDR3 length is 14 residues. Trimming at V came to 7 bases and at J to 1 base, leaving 7 bases not matched to a gene. CDR1 is SQVTM, CDR2 ANQGSEA, per germline. The CDR3 DNA is TGCAGCGGTGAGGCAGGGGGCGGCACAGATACGCAGTATTTT. It yields the protein CSGEAGGGTDTQYF.

The chain couples TRBV4-2 to TRBJ2-4; D not certain. Germline-derived CDR1 and CDR2 are LGHNA and YNFKEQ. V was shortened by 4 bases and J by 0 bases, with 10 bases between the two germline ends. This CDR3 comprises 15 residues. The CDR3 DNA reads TGTGCCAGCAGCCCAGAGGCGGTAGCCAAAAACATTCAGTACTTC. The encoded protein is CASSPEAVAKNIQYF.